This T cell receptor (beta chain) was identified in a study of T cell responses to AZD1222 COVID-19 vaccine. Germline values: CDR1 MNHEY, CDR2 SMNVEV (reference sequence). The CDR3 is 16 residues long. With 5 bases clipped from V and 3 bases from J, the junction kept 9 bases outside the gene matches. Generated by immunoSEQ multiplex PCR, the TCRdb table keeps only in-frame clones and is missing some. This sample has around 150,000 clones, with 94% found just once. V and J are TRBV27 and TRBJ2-1, with TRBD2 matching over 8 bases. The sample here was peripheral blood, taken on day 0 of AZD1222 vaccination. This TCR came from an adult in good health. This CDR3 reads CASSPRLAQSYNEQFF. The CDR3 region has the DNA TGTGCCAGCAGTCCTAGACTAGCGCAAAGCTACAATGAGCAGTTCTTC.